This TCR beta chain was observed in a study of shared clonotypes between healthy human individuals. General study findings and limits: In general, naive subsets displayed greater estimated richness than memory subsets did.

This CDR3 contains 15 residues. Germline V lookup: CDR1 LNHDA, CDR2 SQIVND (reference sequence). Trimming removed 6 bases at V and 0 bases at J, with 15 bases between. Both subsets, CD45RA+ naive and CD45RA-negative memory, were split from the CD4+ cells. Notes on this clone: Its target is unknown.

A deep-level run was used for the assay. Each sorted subset replicate got 200 ng genomic DNA, roughly 27,000 genomes. Profiled with immunoSEQ multiplex PCR; TCRdb holds only in-frame clones, not every one. The sample shows some 2,000,000 clones, roughly 95% of them seen only once. The sample consisted of naive CD4+ T cells sorted from blood. Subset indicated: CD45RA+ positively selected. V gene TRBV19 combines with J gene TRBJ2-7; D might be TRBD1 (5 bases). This receptor was obtained from a man aged 18 to 35 in good health. The CDR3 DNA reads as TGTGCCAGTAGCCCCACAGGAAGGGGCTCCTACGAGCAGTACTTC. Its translation: CASSPTGRGSYEQYF.